This entry describes one T cell receptor beta chain. This sample is part of a study of cytomegalovirus exposure and HLA in healthy donors. The protocol was immunoSEQ multiplex PCR, while the TCRdb copy is restricted to in-frame clones and leaves out a portion. The sample holds roughly 180,000 clones, about 89% seen once. This receptor was obtained from a man in his thirties or forties in good health and CMV-seropositive. The sample taken for sequencing was PBMCs.

CDR3 loop: CASSQDSGVGTEAFF. DNA of the CDR3: TGCGCCAGCAGCCAAGATTCGGGTGTAGGCACTGAAGCTTTCTTT. V and J are TRBV4-3 and TRBJ1-1; D uncertain. The CDR3 consists of 15 residues. Trimming shortened V by 0 bases and J by 4 bases, and 12 bases separated the two germline ends. Per the germline V gene, CDR1 is LGHNA and CDR2 is YSLEER.